This entry concerns a single T cell receptor (beta chain). The entry originates in a study of control samples from healthy donors and cancer patients. Clones were sequenced by immunoSEQ multiplex PCR, and TCRdb holds only the in-frame ones, with some missing. The sample carries over 150,000 clones, 90% to 95% recorded once. The CDR3 totals 15 residues. CDR1 and CDR2 (germline): MDHEN, SYDVKM. The V and J ends lost 2 bases and 1 base respectively, with 9 bases between them. The genes are TRBV28 and TRBJ2-1; D unresolved. The sequence came from a young woman in good health. The sequencing input was blood. The chain's CDR3 is CASSLGPGSYNEQFF. As DNA, the CDR3 is TGTGCCAGCAGTTTAGGTCCGGGTTCCTACAATGAGCAGTTCTTC.